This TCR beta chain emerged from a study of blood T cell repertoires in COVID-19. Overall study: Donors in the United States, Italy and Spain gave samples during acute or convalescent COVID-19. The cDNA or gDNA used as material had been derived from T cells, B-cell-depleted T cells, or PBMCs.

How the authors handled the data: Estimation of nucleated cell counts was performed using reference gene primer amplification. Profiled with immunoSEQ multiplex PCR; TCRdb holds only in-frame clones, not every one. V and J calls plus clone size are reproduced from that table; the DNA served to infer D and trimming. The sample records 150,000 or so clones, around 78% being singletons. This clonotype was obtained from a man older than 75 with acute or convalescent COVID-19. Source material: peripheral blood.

In nucleotides, the CDR3 is TGTGCCAGTAGTCCACGACAGCTGAACACTGAAGCTTTCTTT. Its translation is CASSPRQLNTEAFF. V and J are TRBV19 and TRBJ1-1, with a weak D call TRBD1 (5 bases). V lost 5 bases and J 0 bases, leaving 10 bases between the germline ends. This CDR3 region has 14 residues. The germline V gene encodes CDR1 LNHDA and CDR2 SQIVND (reference sequence).